Presented here are 7 T cell receptor beta chains from one specimen sequenced in a study of shared clonotypes between healthy human individuals. Only in-frame clones appear in the TCRdb table, and some are missing; sequencing was by immunoSEQ multiplex PCR. The sample records about 87,000 clones, roughly 50% being singletons. Sequencing was done on a sample of PBMCs. The source of these receptors is a woman aged 40-49 years in good health. Some clones in this sample may be carry-over from other donors' samples.

The rearrangement joins TRBV30 to TRBJ1-5, with unresolved D. The germline gives CDR1 GTSNPN, CDR2 SVGIG (reference sequence). The CDR3 length is 13 residues. The V gene lost 1 base and the J gene lost 3 bases, with 7 bases spanning the gap. In DNA form, the CDR3 reads TGTGCCTGGAGTGACGGAAACAATCAGCCCCAGCATTTT. Protein product: CAWSDGNNQPQHF.

This chain connects TRBV21-1 to TRBJ2-5; the tabulated D call, TRBD2, remains unverified against the DNA. TRBV21-1 constitutes a pseudogene. There are 15 residues in the CDR3. DNA for the CDR3: TGTGCCAGCAGCCTAGCGGGAGGGGGGCAAGAGACCCAGTACTTC. It yields the protein CASSLAGGGQETQYF.

This clone has just a few counts. The rearrangement links TRBV23-1 to TRBJ2-7; 7 bases are shared with TRBD1. TRBV23-1 belongs to the ORF category, with a function that is uncertain. The CDR3 is 18 residues long. V shed 10 bases, J shed 2 bases, and the junction held 23 bases outside the gene matches. Written as DNA, the CDR3 is TGCGCCACCCCAAAGATCCGGACAGGCTTATACTCCCCCTACGAGCAGTACTTC. This sequence encodes CATPKIRTGLYSPYEQYF.

This clone was seen repeatedly, ten times or more. CDR3 loop: CASSQTRDRAHEQYF. The CDR3 DNA is TGCGCCAGCAGCCAAACTAGGGACAGGGCCCACGAGCAGTACTTC. The chain carries TRBV4-3 and TRBJ2-7; 9 bases map to TRBD1. The CDR3 extends over 15 amino acids. The V segment lost 2 bases and the J segment 5 bases; nucleotides outside the gene matches: 7. Germline CDR1 is LGHNA and CDR2 is YSLEER.

The chain employs TRBV28 and TRBJ2-3; D may match TRBD1 or TRBD2 (5 bases each). The germline CDR1 and CDR2 sequences are MDHEN and SYDVKM. The CDR3 extends over 16 amino acids. V lost 7 bases to trimming and J lost 4 bases, with 21 bases between them. For the CDR3, the DNA is TGTGCCAGCACCCGACCGGGGCCTCGCGGGCCAGATACGCAGTATTTT. It is translated as CASTRPGPRGPDTQYF.

The V call is TRBV9, the J call TRBJ2-7; no reliable D call. Looked up from germline, CDR1 is SGDLS and CDR2 is YYNGEE. The CDR3 extends over 14 amino acids. V dropped 0 bases and J dropped 0 bases, with 7 bases sitting between them. The CDR3 DNA is TGTGCCAGCAGCGTAGCGGCTAGCTCCTACGAGCAGTACTTC. As protein: CASSVAASSYEQYF.

The chain links TRBV10-3 to TRBJ2-7; 9 nucleotides match TRBD1. The CDR3 is 16 residues long. With V trimmed by 0 bases and J by 2 bases, 5 bases remained unmatched. Per germline, CDR1 ENHRY and CDR2 SYGVKD. The chain's CDR3 is CAISESRTGETYEQYF. The CDR3 DNA is TGTGCCATCAGTGAGTCCCGGACAGGGGAGACCTACGAGCAGTACTTC.